What follows are 2 T cell receptor beta chains derived from one specimen sequenced in a study of shared clonotypes between healthy human individuals (dated by TCRdb to the early 2020s). The method was the immunoSEQ multiplex PCR assay. Drawn from immuneACCESS, this table holds only the in-frame rearrangements with V and J called that TCRdb kept. Clones are partly lost; checked studies trace under half to an unresolved V gene and leave the rest unexplained. This sample comprises approximately 1.5 million clones, 98% of them detected only once. The ten largest make up 0.4% to 0.55% of the sample. The specimen was naive CD4+ T cells sorted from blood. The cell subset or site label corresponds to: CD45RA+ positively selected. These receptors originate from a man aged 25 to 40 in good health.

The rearrangement joins TRBV7-9 to TRBJ2-3; 7 nucleotides agree with TRBD2. The CDR3 sequence is 14 residues long. V dropped 0 bases and J dropped 4; count of bases not matched to a gene: 1. Germline V lookup: CDR1 SEHNR, CDR2 FQNEAQ (reference sequence). The CDR3 region has the DNA TGTGCCAGCAGCTTAGCGGGAGGGGCAGATACGCAGTATTTT. It yields the protein CASSLAGGADTQYF.

CDR3 in DNA: TGTGCCTGGATTTTGGGGAGGACAGGGGGTAAGGACACTGAAGCTTTCTTT. It yields the protein CAWILGRTGGKDTEAFF. This sequence joins TRBV30 and TRBJ1-1; 10 bases map to TRBD1. This CDR3 is 17 amino acids long. V lost 4 bases to trimming and J lost 3 bases; unmatched junction nucleotides: 14. CDR1 is GTSNPN and CDR2 is SVGIG in the germline V gene (reference sequence).